The present TCR beta chain was sequenced within a study of T cells in localized non-small cell lung cancer. The CDR3 length is 13 residues. The V end lost 2 bases, the J end lost 3 bases, and 8 bases lay between the germline ends. Germline values: CDR1 SGDLS, CDR2 YYNGEE. General study results and limits: Uninvolved adjacent lung had the highest recorded T cell clonality, with tumor below it. Across samples, adjacent lung featured a median around 56 of the top 100 tumor clones.

Sequencing was performed with immunoSEQ multiplex PCR; in TCRdb, only in-frame clones are kept and a portion is missing. The sample lists roughly 26,000 clones, roughly nine tenths seen once, with 11% to 15% in the top ten. Concerning this clone: Its antigen is undetermined.

This TCR derives from a female donor aged 60 or older with stage II squamous cell lung carcinoma. The source was peripheral blood, collected before any cancer treatment. This chain joins TRBV9 and TRBJ1-1, with D unresolved. CDR3 DNA sequence: TGTGCCAGCAGCGTTGACTCGTACACTGAAGCTTTCTTT. Translating it yields CASSVDSYTEAFF.